The 21 T cell receptor beta chains reported below all come from one sample, sequenced in a study of blood T cell repertoires in COVID-19. Sequencing was performed with immunoSEQ multiplex PCR; in TCRdb, only in-frame clones are kept and a portion is missing. The table records around 250,000 clones, around four fifths of them present only once. Input material: peripheral blood. The receptors come from a man in his 60s who had recovered from COVID-19.

V usage is TRBV28 and J usage is TRBJ2-5; 7 bases fit TRBD2. V lost 5 bases to trimming and J lost 1 base; unmatched junction nucleotides: 10. Germline loops: CDR1 MDHEN, CDR2 SYDVKM. The CDR3 length is 16 residues. The CDR3 reads CASSRPGAGVQETQYF. The DNA for the CDR3 is TGTGCCAGCAGTCGGCCTGGGGCGGGAGTCCAAGAGACCCAGTACTTC.

V is TRBV3-1 (or the pseudogene TRBV3-2) and J is TRBJ2-3; 8 bases are shared with TRBD2. The length of the CDR3 is 13 residues. The junction had 7 bases not matched to a gene; V was cut back by 0 bases and J by 14 bases. Per the germline V gene, CDR1 is LGHDT and CDR2 is YNNKEL (reference sequence). The CDR3 reads CASSQDRLAGLYF. CDR3 nucleotides: TGTGCCAGCAGCCAAGATCGGCTAGCGGGTCTGTATTTT.

This chain connects TRBV3-1 (or the pseudogene TRBV3-2) to TRBJ1-5; possibly TRBD1 for D (5 bases). The V end lost 4 bases, the J end lost 6 bases, and 10 bases lay between the germline ends. The V gene's germline CDR1 is LGHDT and CDR2 YNNKEL (reference sequence). The CDR3 spans 13 residues. The CDR3 coding sequence is TGTGCCAGCAGCCGTAGGGGTGGTCAGCCCCAGCATTTT. Encoded protein: CASSRRGGQPQHF.

The J gene is TRBJ1-2, the V gene TRBV4-1, with 7 bases aligning to TRBD1. The CDR3 runs 16 residues. The ends lost 4 bases at V and 1 base at J; junction bases unmatched: 9. The germline gives CDR1 MGHRA, CDR2 YSYEKL. The CDR3 is CASSLGGGRLNYGYTF. The CDR3 DNA reads as TGCGCCAGCAGCCTCGGAGGGGGCCGACTTAACTATGGCTACACCTTC.

A single count supports this clone. The V call is TRBV9, the J call TRBJ1-3; 8 bases agree with TRBD1. The CDR3 totals 15 residues. V lost 4 bases to trimming and J lost 2 bases; unmatched junction nucleotides: 5. Looked up from germline, CDR1 is SGDLS and CDR2 is YYNGEE. DNA for the CDR3: TGTGCCAGCAGCTCCGGACAGGGTACTGGAAACACCATATATTTT. Residues: CASSSGQGTGNTIYF.

This clone was observed once. This chain links TRBV5-8 with TRBJ2-7; tentatively, D is TRBD1 (6 bases). The CDR3 length is 16 residues. Germline-derived CDR1 and CDR2 are SGHTS and YDEGEE. The V gene lost 0 bases and the J gene lost 6 bases, with 19 bases spanning the gap. Written as DNA, the CDR3 is TGTGCCAGCAGCTTGGAACCACAGGGCCCCAAAAGCGAGCAGTACTTC. Translated: CASSLEPQGPKSEQYF.

The J gene is TRBJ2-1, the V gene TRBV19; D may be TRBD1 (5 bases). Germline lookup yields CDR1 LNHDA and CDR2 SQIVND (reference sequence). The ends were cut back, 8 bases at V and 9 bases at J, with 20 bases in the middle. This CDR3 contains 14 residues. The CDR3 loop is CASSDSLVKGEQFF. CDR3 in DNA: TGTGCCAGTTCCGACAGTCTGGTCAAGGGTGAGCAGTTCTTC.

This chain uses TRBV6-5 with TRBJ2-1; a possible D gene is TRBD1 (5 bases). Germline V gene sequence: CDR1 MNHEY, CDR2 SVGAGI. This CDR3 has 15 residues. The V end was cut by 6 bases, the J end by 5 bases, with 17 bases between. CDR3 in amino acids: CASSPWWQGDNEQFF. CDR3 DNA sequence: TGTGCCAGCAGCCCATGGTGGCAAGGGGACAATGAGCAGTTCTTC.

This chain links TRBV28 with TRBJ2-7; D is unresolved. The V end lost 5 bases, the J end lost 2 bases, and 10 bases lay between the germline ends. The CDR3 has 13 amino acids. Germline assignment: CDR1 MDHEN and CDR2 SYDVKM. The CDR3 sequence is CASSVGLTYEQYF. The CDR3 region has the DNA TGTGCCAGCAGTGTTGGGCTAACCTACGAGCAGTACTTC.

This clone has just a few counts. The genes are TRBV6-5 and TRBJ2-5; 9 bases fit TRBD1. V was pared by 7 bases and J by 5 bases, with 8 bases of the junction left unmatched. This CDR3 has 14 amino acids. Germline V gene data show CDR1 as MNHEY and CDR2 as SVGAGI. CDR3 nucleotide sequence: TGTGCCAGCACCCGACAGGGGGGGACGGAGACCCAGTACTTC. Translating gives CASTRQGGTETQYF.

The chain has TRBV12-3 or TRBV12-4 and TRBJ2-7; possibly TRBD2 for D (7 bases). Trimming stripped 6 bases from V and 6 bases from J, with 12 bases between. CDR3 length equals 12 residues. The CDR3 DNA follows: TGTGCCAGCAGATACAGGGAGGGCGAGCAGTACTTC. Amino acids: CASRYREGEQYF.

J is TRBJ2-7 and V is TRBV5-8; 7 bases match TRBD2. This CDR3 is built from 14 residues. Germline trimming cut 5 bases from V and 6 bases from J; bases unmatched to any gene: 11. Germline V CDR1 and CDR2: SGHTS, YDEGEE. The CDR3 bases are TGTGCCAGCAGGGGAGGGATCCCCTCGGGCGAGCAGTACTTC. Translation: CASRGGIPSGEQYF.

The CDR3 sequence is CASSPPGGRHEKLFF. CDR3 in DNA: TGTGCCAGCTCACCACCGGGAGGGAGACATGAAAAACTGTTTTTT. V gene TRBV18 combines with J gene TRBJ1-4, with D unclear. CDR1 is KGHSH, CDR2 LQKENI, per germline. Between the trimmed V and J ends, which lost 0 bases and 6 bases, there was a span of 11 bases. This CDR3 is built from 15 residues.

The chain carries TRBV19 and TRBJ1-1, with a tentative D call TRBD1 (6 bases). Looked up from germline, CDR1 is LNHDA and CDR2 is SQIVND (reference sequence). V was pared by 1 base and J by 10 bases, with 19 bases between. The CDR3 covers 15 residues. CDR3 sequence reads: CASSIAGQGTPGAFF. The CDR3, as DNA: TGTGCCAGTAGTATAGCAGGCCAGGGGACCCCAGGAGCTTTCTTT.

The gene calls are TRBV5-1 and TRBJ2-7; D not certain. Looked up from germline, CDR1 is SGHRS and CDR2 is YFSETQ. Trimming took 0 bases from V and 1 from J, leaving 11 bases between them. The CDR3 spans 15 residues. The CDR3 spells CASSLVDIPSYEQYF. CDR3 DNA: TGCGCCAGCAGCTTGGTTGACATCCCTTCCTACGAGCAGTACTTC.

The CDR3 reads CASSFRTYEQYF. The CDR3 coding sequence is TGTGCCAGCAGCTTCAGAACCTACGAGCAGTACTTC. The V call is TRBV5-8, the J call TRBJ2-7; no firm D call. Trimming pared 2 bases from V and 2 bases from J, leaving 5 bases between. This CDR3 has 12 amino acids. From germline, CDR1 is SGHTS and CDR2 YDEGEE.

The chain links TRBV10-3 to TRBJ2-5, with 9 bases aligning to TRBD2. Germline V gene lookup returns CDR1 ENHRY and CDR2 SYGVKD. Trimming cost V 6 bases and J 2 bases; bases outside gene matches: 4. The CDR3 runs 14 residues. The chain's CDR3 is CAISRTSAQETQYF. The CDR3, as DNA: TGTGCCATCAGCAGGACTAGCGCTCAAGAGACCCAGTACTTC.

The chain links TRBV2 to TRBJ2-2, with 9 nucleotides matching TRBD2. The CDR3 loop spans 16 amino acids. The ends lost 7 bases at V and 5 bases at J; junction bases unmatched: 11. Looked up from germline, CDR1 is SNHLY and CDR2 is FYNNEI. The CDR3 sequence is CASKKGAGGATGELFF. As DNA, the CDR3 is TGTGCCAGCAAGAAGGGAGCGGGGGGAGCAACCGGGGAGCTGTTTTTT.

CDR3 DNA sequence: TGTGCCAGCAGGCGAGGGTCTTACGAGCAGTACTTC. Its translation is CASRRGSYEQYF. The genes are TRBV11-2 and TRBJ2-7, with a possible D match to TRBD2 (5 bases). Germline values: CDR1 SGHAT, CDR2 FQNNGV. V lost 6 bases and J 4 bases, leaving 10 bases between the germline ends. The CDR3 consists of 12 residues.

This clone was counted only a few times. The rearrangement links TRBV6-5 to TRBJ2-2; TRBD2 might be the D (7 bases). The CDR3 has 12 residues. Trimming stripped 8 bases from V and 6 bases from J, with 10 bases between. Germline CDR1 and CDR2: MNHEY and SVGAGI. The CDR3 reads CASVGGPGELFF. CDR3 nucleotides: TGTGCCAGCGTGGGGGGGCCCGGGGAGCTGTTTTTT.

This clone occurred once. The V gene is TRBV28, the J gene TRBJ2-3, with a possible D match to TRBD1 (6 bases). CDR3 length: 14 amino acids. The germline V gene encodes CDR1 MDHEN and CDR2 SYDVKM. V gave up 4 bases and J gave up 4 bases, with 12 bases separating them. Written as DNA, the CDR3 is TGTGCCAGCAGTTCCCAGGGGAGCCCAGATACGCAGTATTTT. Amino acid sequence: CASSSQGSPDTQYF.